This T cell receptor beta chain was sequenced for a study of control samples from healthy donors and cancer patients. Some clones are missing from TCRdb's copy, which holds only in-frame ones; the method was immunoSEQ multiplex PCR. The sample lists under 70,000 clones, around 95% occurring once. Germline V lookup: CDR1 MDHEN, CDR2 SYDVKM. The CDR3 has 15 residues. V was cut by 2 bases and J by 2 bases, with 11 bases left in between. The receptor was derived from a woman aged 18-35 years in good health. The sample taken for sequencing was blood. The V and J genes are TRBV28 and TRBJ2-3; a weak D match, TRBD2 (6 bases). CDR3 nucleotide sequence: TGTGCCAGCAGTTTACGACGGGACTCCACAGATACGCAGTATTTT. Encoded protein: CASSLRRDSTDTQYF.